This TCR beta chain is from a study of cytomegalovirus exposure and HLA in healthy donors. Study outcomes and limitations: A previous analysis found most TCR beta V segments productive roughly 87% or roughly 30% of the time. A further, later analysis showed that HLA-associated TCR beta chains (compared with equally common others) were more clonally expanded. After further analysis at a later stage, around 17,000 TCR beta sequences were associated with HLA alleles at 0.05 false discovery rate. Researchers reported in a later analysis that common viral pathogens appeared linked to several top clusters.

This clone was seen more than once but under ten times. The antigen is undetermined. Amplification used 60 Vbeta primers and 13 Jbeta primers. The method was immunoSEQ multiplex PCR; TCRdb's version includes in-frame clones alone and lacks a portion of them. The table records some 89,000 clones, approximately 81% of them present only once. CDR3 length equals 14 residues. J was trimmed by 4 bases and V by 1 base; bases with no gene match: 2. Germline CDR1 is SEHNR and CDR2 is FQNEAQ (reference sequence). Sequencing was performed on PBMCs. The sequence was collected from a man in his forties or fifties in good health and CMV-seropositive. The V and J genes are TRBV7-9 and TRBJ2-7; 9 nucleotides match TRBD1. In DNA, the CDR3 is TGTGCCAGCAGCTTAGGGACAGGGGTTTACGAGCAGTACTTC. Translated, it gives CASSLGTGVYEQYF.